This T cell receptor beta chain comes out of a study of blood T cell repertoires in COVID-19. Across the study: COVID-19 samples, acute and convalescent, were from the United States, Italy and Spain. From T cells, B-cell-depleted T cells, or PBMCs came the material, which was cDNA or gDNA.

Trimming took off 1 base at V and 3 bases at J, with 4 bases between the two ends. From germline, CDR1 is ENHRY and CDR2 SYGVKD. The CDR3 consists of 12 residues. Of note for this clone: In the same sample, other DNA sequences code for this CDR3.

Here immunoSEQ multiplex PCR was the method, and the copy in TCRdb shows in-frame clones only, minus some. The sample shows about 230,000 clones, around four fifths of them seen only once. Sequenced: peripheral blood. This TCR was recovered from a woman aged 70-85 years with active or convalescent COVID-19. The chain recombines TRBV10-3 with TRBJ2-7; no reliable D call. In DNA form, the CDR3 reads TGTGCCATCAGTGAGTTGAGCTACGAGCAGTACTTC. This translates into CAISELSYEQYF.